The TCR beta chain under discussion was sequenced for a study of T cells in Graves' hyperthyroidism and ophthalmopathy (dated by TCRdb to between 2018 and 2021). Turning to the overall study: Peripheral blood was collected at initial diagnosis, before any treatment. To identify TCR V-J signatures that set the groups apart, the researchers used a discovery cohort of roughly 100 patients, made up of 40 to 45 with Graves' ophthalmopathy and some 60 with stable Graves' hyperthyroidism. Prospective prediction of ophthalmopathy was tested in an independent validation cohort of 18 to 20 hyperthyroidism patients and approximately 17 patients who later progressed to ophthalmopathy. The 75 to 100 discovery patients were randomly split 7:3 into training and test sets. In addition, the study compared T-cell repertoires in thyroid tissue and in blood from five or six Graves' hyperthyroidism patients. Following sampling, methimazole starting at 30 mg daily was given to hyperthyroidism patients, and high-dose intravenous methylprednisolone was given to ophthalmopathy patients. The paper reports TCR Vbeta CDR3 sequencing of some 140 peripheral blood samples: under 45 ophthalmopathy, 70 to 85 hyperthyroidism and around 17 progressor patients. Findings and caveats that apply to the study as a whole: Most expanded thyroid clonotypes (frequency above 0.001) were also detected in blood, suggesting blood repertoires may reflect thyroid immune responses. In validation, progression to ophthalmopathy was predicted by the model with roughly 71% sensitivity and approximately 78% specificity, a median of approximately 7.1 months before onset. No statistical method was used to fix the sample size in advance, and group allocation was not hidden from the investigators. In cross-validation, a model built on a 13 V-J signature told ophthalmopathy apart from stable hyperthyroidism with under 90% sensitivity and around 84% specificity, and in testing the same model reached 80%/75%.

Stable Graves' hyperthyroidism was defined as the absence of progression to ophthalmopathy over 18 months of follow-up. Hyperthyroidism patients were aged 18 to 65 years and newly diagnosed, with disease duration of less than 2 months. Any patient with an uncontrolled infection, another autoimmune disease, pregnancy or lactation was excluded. Diagnoses were based on clinical symptoms, serum thyroxine and TRAb, thyroid ultrasound and orbital computed tomography. PBMCs were separated from approximately 10 ml of fresh peripheral blood using Ficoll-Paque density gradient centrifugation. Total RNA was extracted with Trizol reagent, and quality was checked on an Agilent 2100 Bioanalyzer. About this clonotype: Its antigen target is currently unknown. Base qualities are not provided; no much larger clone lies one nucleotide away.

The TCR beta CDR3 regions were amplified from RNA transcripts. The TCR CDR3 was subjected to a first round of RT-PCR using the HTBI primer set and the Qiagen OneStep RT-PCR kit. Libraries were constructed in a second round of multiplex PCR, after which size selection and purification were performed. Sequencing of the libraries was done on an Illumina HiSeq2000 using paired-end 100 bp reads. In the source study's methods: SOAPnuke was used to process the raw data, removing reads that contained adapters or uncalled bases, had a mean Phred below 15, or lacked an exact match to the constant primer or identifier. COPE v1.2.5 was used to merge high-quality paired reads, and clonotypes were defined as unique nucleotide sequences. Clonotypes were aligned to IMGT TRBV, TRBD and TRBJ reference segments using MiTCR v1.1. The analysis was restricted to V-J combinations with a frequency above 0.0001, which together covered roughly 99% of the repertoires. A TCS score was defined as the ratio between F50 (clonal expansion) and ExV (chaos), using BLOSUM62-based TCRdist between CDR3 peptides within each V-J. Welch's t-statistics and random forest reduced around 510 V-J features to 10 to 15, which were used in a naive Bayes classifier (R e1071). The public reads were quality trimmed at Q25 with fastp and then assembled into clones with MiXCR by TCRdb, keeping productive beta chains. Each entry is one CDR3 protein sequence, shown with its most common DNA and genes. It is TCRdb's table, rather than the study itself, that gives the V and J calls and clone size. The sample table records 350,000 to 400,000 distinct CDR3 sequences; under 15% of these occur just once. In total, the top ten clones hold about 30% of the sample.

The germline V and J ends show losses of 2 bases and 8 bases respectively, and no gene match explains 5 bases of the junction. Sequences SEHNR (CDR1) and FQNEAQ (CDR2) are obtained from the germline V gene (reference sequence). The CDR3 runs 13 amino acids, cysteine and phenylalanine included. Kept here is only the CDR3 DNA, which spans 39 bases and is read in frame from base 1. The chain uses TRBV7-9 and TRBJ1-2, with TRBD1 matching 7 junction bases. The sequence was obtained from a woman younger than 45 with Graves' hyperthyroidism. The sequencing sample was made of blood. CDR3 loop: CASSLKGAQGYTF. The nucleotide sequence reads as follows: TGTGCCAGCAGCTTAAAGGGGGCGCAGGGCTACACCTTC.